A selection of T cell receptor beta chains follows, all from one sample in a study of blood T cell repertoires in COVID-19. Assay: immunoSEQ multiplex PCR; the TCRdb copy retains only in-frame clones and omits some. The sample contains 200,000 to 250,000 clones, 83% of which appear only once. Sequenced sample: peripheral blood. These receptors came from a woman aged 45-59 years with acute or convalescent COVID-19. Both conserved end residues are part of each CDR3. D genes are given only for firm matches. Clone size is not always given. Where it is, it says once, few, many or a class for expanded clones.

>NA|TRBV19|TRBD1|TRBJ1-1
CASSDSTGFWTEAFF
TGTGCCAGTAGTGACTCGACAGGGTTTTGGACTGAAGCTTTCTTT
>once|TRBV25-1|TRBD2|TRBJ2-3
CASRTSGSPTDTQYF
TGTGCCAGCAGGACTAGCGGGAGCCCCACAGATACGCAGTATTTT
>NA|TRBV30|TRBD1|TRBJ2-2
CAWTRTGVGLTGELFF
TGTGCCTGGACTAGGACAGGGGTCGGCTTGACCGGGGAGCTGTTTTTT
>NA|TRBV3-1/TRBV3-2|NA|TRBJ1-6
CASSQVSNSPLHF
TGTGCCAGCAGCCAAGTCTCGAATTCACCCCTCCACTTT
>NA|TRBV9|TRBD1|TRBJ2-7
CASSVGAGGSYEQYF
TGTGCCAGCAGCGTAGGAGCAGGGGGCTCCTACGAGCAGTACTTC
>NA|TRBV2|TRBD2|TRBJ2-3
CASSEGTSGAHTQYF
TGTGCCAGCAGTGAAGGAACTAGCGGGGCCCATACGCAGTATTTT
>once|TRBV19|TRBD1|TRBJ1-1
CASSMVDRGNEAFF
TGTGCCAGTAGTATGGTGGACAGGGGGAATGAAGCTTTCTTT
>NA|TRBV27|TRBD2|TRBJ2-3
CASSLSSLAGVTQYF
TGTGCCAGCAGTTTATCGAGTCTAGCGGGAGTCACGCAGTATTTT
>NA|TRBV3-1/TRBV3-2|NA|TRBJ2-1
CASSPTGTRNNEQFF
TGTGCCAGCAGCCCTACCGGGACTCGTAACAATGAGCAGTTCTTC
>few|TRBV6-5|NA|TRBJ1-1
CASSPPRGKNTEAFF
TGTGCCAGCAGTCCTCCCAGGGGAAAGAACACTGAAGCTTTCTTT
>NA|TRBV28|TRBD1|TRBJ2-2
CASSYRGRATGELFF
TGTGCCAGCAGCTACAGGGGGCGCGCCACCGGGGAGCTGTTTTTT
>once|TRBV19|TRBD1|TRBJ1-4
CASSIVRTGGNEKLFF
TGTGCCAGTAGTATAGTCCGGACAGGGGGTAATGAAAAACTGTTTTTT
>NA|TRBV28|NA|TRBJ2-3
CASSFGASFSTDTQYF
TGTGCCAGCAGTTTTGGGGCCTCATTTTCCACAGATACGCAGTATTTT
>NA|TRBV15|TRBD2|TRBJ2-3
CATSRDGRAPPQYF
TGTGCCACCAGCAGGGACGGGAGGGCCCCACCGCAGTATTTT
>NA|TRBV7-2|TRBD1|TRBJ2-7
CASSVGQGMSYEQYF
TGTGCCAGCAGCGTAGGACAGGGGATGTCCTACGAGCAGTACTTC
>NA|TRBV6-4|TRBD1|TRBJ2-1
CASSASSGTGYNEQFF
TGTGCCAGCAGTGCGTCGTCCGGGACAGGGTACAATGAGCAGTTCTTC
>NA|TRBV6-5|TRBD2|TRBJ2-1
CASSYLTSGIFNEQFF
TGTGCCAGCAGTTACTTAACTAGCGGGATCTTCAATGAGCAGTTCTTC
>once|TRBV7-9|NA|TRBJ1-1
CASSDPRGAGTEAFF
TGTGCCAGCAGCGATCCCCGGGGCGCGGGAACTGAAGCTTTCTTT
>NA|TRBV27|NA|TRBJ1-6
CASSLLLRGNSPLHF
TGTGCCAGCAGTTTATTGCTCAGGGGTAATTCACCCCTCCACTTT
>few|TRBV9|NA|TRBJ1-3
CASSVGRAGNTIYF
TGTGCCAGCAGCGTAGGGAGGGCTGGAAACACCATATATTTT
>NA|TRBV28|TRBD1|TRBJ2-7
CASSSTGGRTYEQYF
TGTGCCAGCAGTTCGACAGGGGGGAGGACCTACGAGCAGTACTTC
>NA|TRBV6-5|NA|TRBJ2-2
CASSRQNTGELFF
TGTGCCAGCAGCCGACAGAACACCGGGGAGCTGTTTTTT
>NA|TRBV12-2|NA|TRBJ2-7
CASRLGTGKDSYEQYF
TGTGCAAGTCGCTTAGGGACAGGGAAAGATTCCTACGAGCAGTACTTC
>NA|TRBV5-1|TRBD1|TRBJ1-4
CASSLGQGYEKLFF
TGCGCCAGCAGCTTAGGACAGGGGTATGAAAAACTGTTTTTT
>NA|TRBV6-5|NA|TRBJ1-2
CASRPRGRNYGYTF
TGTGCCAGCAGGCCGAGAGGGAGGAACTATGGCTACACCTTC
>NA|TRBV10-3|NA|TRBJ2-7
CAINTGAGNEQYF
TGTGCCATCAACACTGGGGCGGGAAACGAGCAGTACTTC
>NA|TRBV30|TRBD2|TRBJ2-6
CAWSPAPSSLAGGIGANVLTF
TGTGCCTGGAGTCCTGCACCCTCTTCACTAGCGGGAGGAATAGGGGCCAACGTCCTGACTTTC
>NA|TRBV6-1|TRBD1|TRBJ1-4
CASSDPRGLTNEKLFF
TGTGCCAGCAGTGATCCTAGGGGGCTCACTAATGAAAAACTGTTTTTT
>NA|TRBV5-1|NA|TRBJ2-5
CASSKDRTEETQYF
TGCGCCAGCAGCAAGGACAGAACCGAAGAGACCCAGTACTTC
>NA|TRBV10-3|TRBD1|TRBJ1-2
CAITLPGQGIDGYTF
TGTGCCATCACGCTACCGGGACAGGGAATCGATGGCTACACCTTC
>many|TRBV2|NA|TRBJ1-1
CASSDQGFRNTEAFF
TGTGCCAGCAGTGATCAGGGGTTTCGGAACACTGAAGCTTTCTTT
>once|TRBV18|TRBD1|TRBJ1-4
CASSQGQANEKLFF
TGTGCCAGCTCACAGGGACAGGCTAATGAAAAACTGTTTTTT
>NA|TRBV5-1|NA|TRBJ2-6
CASSPYKGDSGANVLTF
TGCGCCAGCAGCCCCTATAAGGGAGACTCTGGGGCCAACGTCCTGACTTTC
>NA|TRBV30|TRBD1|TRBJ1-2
CAWTLDRGYGYTF
TGTGCCTGGACCCTCGACAGGGGCTATGGCTACACCTTC
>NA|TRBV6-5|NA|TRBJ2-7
CASSLDSRAYEQYF
TGTGCCAGCAGTCTAGACAGTCGGGCCTACGAGCAGTACTTC
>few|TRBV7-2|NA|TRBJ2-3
CASNLQGPDTQYF
TGTGCCAGCAATCTACAGGGTCCAGATACGCAGTATTTT
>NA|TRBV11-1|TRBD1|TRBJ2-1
CASSLDRGSEQFF
TGTGCCAGCAGCTTGGACAGGGGAAGTGAGCAGTTCTTC
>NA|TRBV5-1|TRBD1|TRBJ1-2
CASSMGQGNGYTF
TGCGCCAGCAGCATGGGACAGGGGAACGGCTACACCTTC
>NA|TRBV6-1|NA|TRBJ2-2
CASSEAKGYTGELFF
TGTGCCAGCAGTGAAGCGAAGGGGTACACCGGGGAGCTGTTTTTT
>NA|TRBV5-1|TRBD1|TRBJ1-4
CASSLEDRGNEKLFF
TGCGCCAGCAGCTTGGAGGACAGGGGGAATGAAAAACTGTTTTTT
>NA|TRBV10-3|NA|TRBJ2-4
CARRGRGEEDKNIQYF
TGTGCCCGCAGGGGCAGGGGAGAAGAAGACAAAAACATTCAGTACTTC
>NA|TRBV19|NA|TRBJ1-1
CASSITGRNTEAFF
TGTGCCAGTAGTATCACAGGGCGGAACACTGAAGCTTTCTTT
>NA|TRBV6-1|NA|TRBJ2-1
CASSEDQGREQFF
TGTGCCAGCAGTGAAGACCAGGGTCGAGAGCAGTTCTTC
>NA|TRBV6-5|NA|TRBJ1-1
CASSKPGEAFF
TGTGCCAGCAGTAAGCCCGGTGAAGCTTTCTTT
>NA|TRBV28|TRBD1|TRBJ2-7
CASSFFRGQHYEQYF
TGTGCCAGCAGTTTCTTCAGGGGGCAACACTACGAGCAGTACTTC
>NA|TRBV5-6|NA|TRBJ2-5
CASHKRTRQETQYF
TGTGCCAGCCACAAAAGGACTCGTCAAGAGACCCAGTACTTC
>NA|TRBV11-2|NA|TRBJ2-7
CASSLTTASYEQYF
TGTGCCAGCAGCTTAACTACGGCCTCCTACGAGCAGTACTTC
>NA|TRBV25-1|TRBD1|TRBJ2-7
CASRQGARYEQYF
TGTGCCAGCCGTCAGGGGGCCAGGTACGAGCAGTACTTC
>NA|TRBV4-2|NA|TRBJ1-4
CASSQGLRFGDEKLFF
TGTGCCAGCAGCCAAGGTCTTAGATTCGGGGATGAAAAACTGTTTTTT
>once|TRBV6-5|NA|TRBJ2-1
CASGLDGETYNEQFF
TGTGCCAGCGGGCTAGACGGGGAAACCTACAATGAGCAGTTCTTC
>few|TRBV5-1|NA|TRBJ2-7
CASSLDGNSYEQYF
TGCGCCAGCAGCTTGGACGGGAACTCCTACGAGCAGTACTTC
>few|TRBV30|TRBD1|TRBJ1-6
CAWKLIQGAWSPLHF
TGTGCCTGGAAATTAATCCAGGGGGCATGGTCACCCCTCCACTTT
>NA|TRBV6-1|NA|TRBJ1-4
CASSERRTIREKLFF
TGTGCCAGCAGTGAAAGAAGGACAATACGCGAAAAACTGTTTTTT
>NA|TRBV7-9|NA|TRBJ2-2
CASTPLLLVSNTGELFF
TGTGCCAGCACCCCGCTACTGTTGGTTTCGAACACCGGGGAGCTGTTTTTT
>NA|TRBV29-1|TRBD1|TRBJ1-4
CSGGTATNEKLFF
TGCAGCGGGGGGACAGCAACTAATGAAAAACTGTTTTTT
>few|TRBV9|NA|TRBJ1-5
CASSPGPYSNQPQHF
TGTGCCAGCAGCCCAGGGCCCTATAGCAATCAGCCCCAGCATTTT
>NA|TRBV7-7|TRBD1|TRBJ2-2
CASSLVDRGAGELFF
TGTGCCAGCAGCTTAGTAGACAGGGGCGCCGGGGAGCTGTTTTTT
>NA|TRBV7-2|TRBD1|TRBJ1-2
CASSSTGGTYGYTF
TGTGCCAGCAGCTCCACAGGGGGCACCTATGGCTACACCTTC
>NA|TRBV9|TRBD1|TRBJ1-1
CASSVGGQGSTEAFF
TGTGCCAGCAGCGTAGGGGGACAGGGAAGCACTGAAGCTTTCTTT
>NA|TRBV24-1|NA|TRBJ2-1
CATSARQDRHEQFF
TGTGCCACCAGTGCCAGACAGGACCGGCATGAGCAGTTCTTC